The entry below gives a single T cell receptor beta chain sequence along with its context. No antigen is known for it. Expressed TCRB transcripts were sequenced, since all the RNA that had been isolated was reverse transcribed. Several million reads was the average for naive, central memory and regulatory T cell samples. Repertoires were generated with immunoSEQ multiplex PCR, while TCRdb's copy carries only in-frame clones and drops some. Of 620,000 or so clones detected, about a sixth appear once; the ten largest clones hold approximately 0.099%. Germline lookup yields CDR1 SGHNT and CDR2 YYREEE (reference sequence). V was shortened by 1 base and J by 0 bases, with 6 bases between the two germline ends. CDR3 length equals 14 residues. These data originate in a study of beta chain features in type 1 diabetes. General observations from the study: The study found that naive, central memory and Treg TCRB repertoires appeared more similar in patients than in healthy donors.

The chain has TRBV5-4 and TRBJ2-3, with no clear D. The sample comprised naive CD4+ T cells from blood. The receptor was derived from a man aged 18 to 30 in good health. The CDR3 loop reads CASSLRSSTDTQYF. The CDR3 DNA follows: TGTGCCAGCAGCTTGAGGAGTAGCACAGATACGCAGTATTTT.